The 2 T cell receptor beta chains below all came from one sample that was sequenced in a study of T cell clones after liver transplantation. Here immunoSEQ multiplex PCR was the method, and the copy in TCRdb shows in-frame clones only, minus some. The data show fewer than 110,000 clones, around 80% seen once. The sample here was CD4+ T cells from blood, taken around 49 months after liver transplant. The receptors originated from a human patient who received a liver transplant. These T cells may partly come from the graft donor.

This sequence joins TRBV9 and TRBJ2-7, with 12 bases matching TRBD1. Per germline, CDR1 SGDLS and CDR2 YYNGEE. V lost 4 bases, J lost 2 bases, and 7 bases stayed unmatched. The CDR3 length is 16 residues. The DNA of the CDR3 is TGTGCCAGCAGCCTAGAGGGACAGGGGGCGGCCTACGAGCAGTACTTC. This sequence encodes CASSLEGQGAAYEQYF.

The rearrangement joins TRBV28 to TRBJ1-1; no clear D gene. This CDR3 is 13 amino acids long. Looked up from germline, CDR1 is MDHEN and CDR2 is SYDVKM. V was cut by 8 bases and J by 5 bases, with 15 bases left in between. CDR3 sequence reads: CASGPLRGTEAFF. In nucleotides, the CDR3 is TGTGCCAGCGGTCCCCTTCGGGGTACTGAAGCTTTCTTT.